The 26 T cell receptor beta chains reported below all come from one sample, sequenced in a study of shared clonotypes between healthy human individuals. CD45RO-negative cells were positively selected for CCR7, leaving out terminally differentiated effector memory CD45RA+ cells. Produced via immunoSEQ multiplex PCR; TCRdb's table is partial and in-frame only. The sample records some 2,000,000 clones, around 96% being singletons. The sequencing input was naive CD8+ T cells sorted from blood. Receptors were obtained from a man between 18 and 35 years old in good health.

CDR3 sequence reads: CASSQYGGFYEQYF. In DNA form, the CDR3 reads TGTGCCAGCAGCCAGTACGGGGGATTCTACGAGCAGTACTTC. J is TRBJ2-7 and V is TRBV11-2, with a possible D match to TRBD2 (6 bases). Trimming took off 5 bases at V and 3 bases at J, with 14 bases between the two ends. The CDR3 length is 14 residues. Germline assignment: CDR1 SGHAT and CDR2 FQNNGV.

The rearrangement uses TRBV28 and TRBJ1-1; D is unclear. Trimming cost V 2 bases and J 4 bases, with 2 bases left between them. This CDR3 region has 11 residues. Per germline, CDR1 MDHEN and CDR2 SYDVKM. The CDR3: CASSLLTEAFF. CDR3 nucleotides: TGTGCCAGCAGTTTACTCACTGAAGCTTTCTTT.

The CDR3 reads CASSQGSDEAFF. CDR3 nucleotides: TGTGCCAGCAGCCAAGGGTCAGATGAAGCTTTCTTT. The rearrangement uses TRBV4-2 and TRBJ1-1; D uncertain. Germline values: CDR1 LGHNA, CDR2 YNFKEQ. Trimming took 1 base from V and 7 from J, leaving 7 bases between them. This CDR3 has 12 residues.

This clone appeared once. This CDR3 is also generated by other DNA sequences in the sample. This chain joins TRBV19 and TRBJ2-7, with D tentatively TRBD1 (5 bases). The CDR3 totals 13 residues. The V gene lost 3 bases and the J gene lost 2 bases, with 8 bases spanning the gap. Germline V gene sequence: CDR1 LNHDA, CDR2 SQIVND (reference sequence). CDR3 coding DNA: TGTGCCAGTAGTATGACAGTGGCCTACGAGCAGTACTTC. It is translated as CASSMTVAYEQYF.

The chain has TRBV5-6 and TRBJ2-1; TRBD2 aligns across 10 bases. The CDR3 contains 16 residues. V shed 4 bases, J shed 7 bases, and the junction held 11 bases outside the gene matches. CDR1 and CDR2 from the germline V gene are SGHDT and YYEEEE. The CDR3 coding sequence is TGTGCCAGCAGCGCCGCACTAGCGGGATGGCTTAATGAGCAGTTCTTC. It specifies CASSAALAGWLNEQFF.

V gene TRBV2 combines with J gene TRBJ2-7; the D is unclear. CDR1 is SNHLY, CDR2 FYNNEI, per germline. The CDR3 contains 14 residues. The germline V and J ends were trimmed by 7 bases and 0 bases, with 13 bases remaining between them. CDR3: CASMASRTSYEQYF. CDR3 DNA sequence: TGTGCCAGCATGGCCTCCAGGACCTCCTACGAGCAGTACTTC. The variable domain in full, completed from reference TRBV2 and TRBJ2-7, reads EPEVTQTPSHQVTQMGQEVILRCVPISNHLYFYWYRQILGQKVEFLVSFYNNEISEKSEIFDDQFSVERPDGSNFTLKIRSTKLEDSAMYFCASMASRTSYEQYFGPGTRLTVT.

The rearrangement links TRBV6-1 to TRBJ2-7; D is unresolved. Germline CDR1 is MNHNS and CDR2 is SASEGT. CDR3 length: 15 residues. Trimming cost V 4 bases and J 4 bases, with 17 bases left between them. CDR3 nucleotide sequence: TGTGCCAGCAGTGCGTTGCCCCTGATAAGTTACGAGCAGTACTTC. Translated, it gives CASSALPLISYEQYF.

This clone is a singleton in its sample. The chain is built from TRBV7-9 and TRBJ2-7; the match to TRBD1 covers 8 bases. Per germline, CDR1 SEHNR and CDR2 FQNEAQ (reference sequence). This CDR3 spans 15 amino acids. V was pared by 4 bases and J by 5 bases, with 10 bases of the junction left unmatched. The CDR3 loop reads CASSSPTDRVHEQYF. The CDR3 region has the DNA TGTGCCAGCAGCTCCCCGACGGACAGGGTCCACGAGCAGTACTTC.

The chain couples TRBV5-8 to TRBJ2-7; 7 positions match TRBD1. The CDR3 is 15 residues long. CDR1 SGHTS and CDR2 YDEGEE come from the germline V gene. The V segment lost 4 bases and the J segment 3 bases; nucleotides outside the gene matches: 10. The CDR3 region is CASSNRDSKDYEQYF. As DNA, the CDR3 is TGTGCCAGCAGCAACCGGGACAGTAAGGACTACGAGCAGTACTTC.

This chain links TRBV5-1 with TRBJ2-7; 9 nucleotides match TRBD2. CDR1 and CDR2 (germline): SGHRS, YFSETQ. CDR3 length: 17 amino acids. With V trimmed by 0 bases and J by 4 bases, 11 bases remained unmatched. The CDR3 sequence: CASSLVVAGETAYEQYF. CDR3 DNA sequence: TGCGCCAGCAGCTTGGTAGTAGCGGGAGAGACGGCTTACGAGCAGTACTTC.

The chain links TRBV28 to TRBJ1-2; D possibly corresponds to TRBD1 (5 bases). The germline V gene has CDR1 MDHEN and CDR2 SYDVKM. V was shortened by 2 bases and J by 8 bases, with 18 bases between the two germline ends. This CDR3 comprises 15 residues. This chain's CDR3 is CASSLGGTPGMGYTF. In nucleotides, the CDR3 is TGTGCCAGCAGTTTAGGCGGGACTCCGGGAATGGGCTACACCTTC.

The genes are TRBV4-1 and TRBJ1-1; tentatively, D is TRBD1 (5 bases). Germline V gives CDR1 MGHRA, CDR2 YSYEKL. Trimming removed 2 bases from V and 1 base from J, with 14 bases in between. This CDR3 is built from 16 residues. Here the CDR3 reads CASSQPPGTPNTEAFF. For the CDR3, the DNA is TGCGCCAGCAGCCAACCCCCAGGGACTCCGAACACTGAAGCTTTCTTT.

This clone has a single count. The chain has TRBV30 and TRBJ1-1; weak D call: TRBD1 (6 bases). CDR1 GTSNPN and CDR2 SVGIG come from the germline V gene (reference sequence). The CDR3 contains 14 residues. The ends were cut back, 0 bases at V and 5 bases at J, with 13 bases in the middle. CDR3 residues: CAWSVVSGETEAFF. Written as DNA, the CDR3 is TGTGCCTGGAGTGTAGTCTCAGGGGAGACTGAAGCTTTCTTT.

This chain joins TRBV27 and TRBJ2-2; tentative D call: TRBD2 (6 bases). CDR1 and CDR2 (germline): MNHEY, SMNVEV (reference sequence). The CDR3 is made up of 18 amino acids. With 5 bases removed from V and 7 bases from J, the gap between germline ends came to 26 bases. The CDR3 DNA reads TGTGCCAGCAGTCCCCCCGGAGGGGCAGGCGGGTTTAACGGGGAGCTGTTTTTT. Translated: CASSPPGGAGGFNGELFF.

The genes are TRBV30 and TRBJ2-7, with TRBD1 as a possible D gene (7 bases). The germline V gene has CDR1 GTSNPN and CDR2 SVGIG (reference sequence). Trimming removed 5 bases at V and 5 bases at J, with 16 bases between. The length of the CDR3 is 13 residues. CDR3 sequence reads: CAWGGTVSHEQYF. The CDR3 nucleotides are TGTGCCTGGGGAGGGACAGTATCTCACGAGCAGTACTTC.

This chain uses TRBV4-1 with TRBJ1-1; D might be TRBD1 (5 bases). Germline-derived CDR1 and CDR2 are MGHRA and YSYEKL. Between the trimmed V and J ends, which lost 3 bases and 5 bases, there was a span of 13 bases. The CDR3 is 14 amino acids. CDR3 in amino acids: CASSHPWGETEAFF. The DNA of the CDR3 is TGCGCCAGCAGCCACCCTTGGGGGGAGACTGAAGCTTTCTTT.

The V gene is TRBV30, the J gene TRBJ1-1; tentative D call: TRBD1 (5 bases). V lost 0 bases to trimming and J lost 6 bases, with 11 bases between them. Per germline, CDR1 GTSNPN and CDR2 SVGIG (reference sequence). The CDR3 spans 13 residues. CDR3 in amino acids: CAWSVGGLAEAFF. Here the CDR3 DNA reads TGTGCCTGGAGTGTTGGGGGTTTAGCTGAAGCTTTCTTT.

The V gene is TRBV4-1, the J gene TRBJ2-5, with 10 nucleotides matching TRBD2. Germline V gives CDR1 MGHRA, CDR2 YSYEKL. J was trimmed by 5 bases and V by 0 bases; bases with no gene match: 6. This CDR3 comprises 16 residues. CDR3 DNA: TGCGCCAGCAGCCAAGATCAGCGGGGGGGAGGGGAGACCCAGTACTTC. Translated, it gives CASSQDQRGGGETQYF.

This chain connects TRBV19 to TRBJ1-5; TRBD1 aligns across 11 bases. From germline, CDR1 is LNHDA and CDR2 SQIVND (reference sequence). CDR3 length: 14 residues. With V trimmed by 9 bases and J by 6 bases, 7 bases remained unmatched. In DNA form, the CDR3 reads TGTGCCAGCACCTGGACAGGGGGCGTTCAGCCCCAGCATTTT. It specifies CASTWTGGVQPQHF.

This rearrangement joins TRBV28 to TRBJ1-2; D not certain. The CDR3 extends over 14 amino acids. V was pared by 2 bases and J by 3 bases, with 10 bases between. The germline V gene encodes CDR1 MDHEN and CDR2 SYDVKM. CDR3 DNA sequence: TGTGCCAGCAGTTTAGGGGATCTCGACTATGGCTACACCTTC. Encoded protein: CASSLGDLDYGYTF.

This clone was observed a single time. The V gene is TRBV11-2, the J gene TRBJ1-1; weak D call: TRBD1 (5 bases). The germline gives CDR1 SGHAT, CDR2 FQNNGV. This CDR3 contains 15 residues. V lost 1 base to trimming and J lost 3 bases, with 12 bases between them. CDR3 protein: CASSLVAGGDTEAFF. In DNA form, the CDR3 reads TGTGCCAGCAGCTTAGTCGCTGGGGGTGACACTGAAGCTTTCTTT.

The chain recombines TRBV6-6 with TRBJ2-5, with 7 bases lining up with TRBD1. CDR1 and CDR2 (germline): MNHNY, SVGAGI (reference sequence). Trimming at V came to 5 bases and at J to 5 bases, leaving 5 bases not matched to a gene. This CDR3 is 13 amino acids long. CDR3 sequence (DNA): TGTGCCAGCAGTACAGGGGTTTCGGAGACCCAGTACTTC. It specifies CASSTGVSETQYF.

CDR3 sequence reads: CASSPPEPGGAAGEETQYF. The CDR3 DNA sequence: TGTGCCAGCTCACCACCGGAACCGGGGGGCGCGGCAGGGGAAGAGACCCAGTACTTC. J is TRBJ2-5 and V is TRBV18, with D possibly matching TRBD2 (7 bases). Trimming took off 0 bases at V and 3 bases at J, with 23 bases between the two ends. This CDR3 is 19 amino acids long. The germline V gene encodes CDR1 KGHSH and CDR2 LQKENI.

The J gene is TRBJ1-1, the V gene TRBV13; possibly TRBD1 for D (6 bases). CDR1 PRHDT and CDR2 FYEKMQ come from the germline V gene (reference sequence). The CDR3 totals 15 residues. V was clipped by 1 base and J by 0 bases, with 9 bases between them. CDR3 protein: CASSLAGQMNTEAFF. CDR3 sequence (DNA): TGTGCCAGCAGCTTAGCCGGACAGATGAACACTGAAGCTTTCTTT. Full variable domain (outside the CDR3, taken from reference TRBV13 and TRBJ1-1): AAGVIQSPRHLIKEKRETATLKCYPIPRHDTVYWYQQGPGQDPQFLISFYEKMQSDKGSIPDRFSAQQFSDYHSELNMSSLELGDSALYFCASSLAGQMNTEAFFGQGTRLTVV.

This clone appeared a single time. V gene TRBV11-2 combines with J gene TRBJ2-7; D remains unclear. CDR3 length: 13 amino acids. With 2 bases removed from V and 3 bases from J, the gap between germline ends came to 8 bases. CDR1 and CDR2 from the germline V gene are SGHAT and FQNNGV. CDR3 sequence (DNA): TGTGCCAGCAGCTTAAGTTCGGACTACGAGCAGTACTTC. Translating it yields CASSLSSDYEQYF.

The chain carries TRBV7-9 and TRBJ1-2; no clear D gene. The CDR3 covers 13 residues. Per germline, CDR1 SEHNR and CDR2 FQNEAQ (reference sequence). V was clipped by 7 bases and J by 8 bases, with 17 bases between them. The CDR3 DNA reads as TGTGCCAGCATCATCCTAGGGTTGTTGGGCTACACCTTC. Translated, it gives CASIILGLLGYTF.